A selection of T cell receptor beta chains follows, all from one sample in a study of blood T cell repertoires in COVID-19. Repertoires were generated with immunoSEQ multiplex PCR, while TCRdb's copy carries only in-frame clones and drops some. The repertoire holds around 270,000 clones, with roughly 84% as singletons. The sample consisted of peripheral blood. These receptors all stem from a middle-aged woman who had recovered from COVID-19. Both conserved end residues are part of each CDR3. The size entry is marked missing in some rows and otherwise reads once, few, many or a size class.

abundance: once
j_gene: TRBJ1-5
v_gene: TRBV6-6
CDR3aa: CASSYVDYSNQPQHF

abundance: NA
j_gene: TRBJ2-6
v_gene: TRBV10-3
CDR3aa: CAISSSQLFSGANVLTF

abundance: NA
j_gene: TRBJ2-5
v_gene: TRBV30
CDR3aa: CAWSDLSDRGFETQYF

abundance: NA
j_gene: TRBJ1-1
v_gene: TRBV5-1
CDR3aa: CASSREPGHLLRNTEAFF

abundance: few
j_gene: TRBJ2-2
v_gene: TRBV5-1
CDR3aa: CASSEIQGVVTGELFF

abundance: once
j_gene: TRBJ2-1
v_gene: TRBV2
CDR3aa: CASKGTGPYNEQFF

abundance: NA
j_gene: TRBJ1-4
v_gene: TRBV19
CDR3aa: CASSIGSGTATNEKLFF

abundance: many
j_gene: TRBJ2-7
v_gene: TRBV30
CDR3aa: CAWSVAIAGGVRRYF

abundance: NA
j_gene: TRBJ2-1
v_gene: TRBV7-2
CDR3aa: CASSRLASERLNEQFF

abundance: NA
j_gene: TRBJ1-1
v_gene: TRBV3-1/TRBV3-2
CDR3aa: CASSQWSGETEAFF

abundance: NA
j_gene: TRBJ2-1
v_gene: TRBV24-1
CDR3aa: CATSRGLAGYNEQFF

abundance: NA
j_gene: TRBJ2-6
v_gene: TRBV4-2
CDR3aa: CASSHRGKKNTGANVLTF

abundance: NA
j_gene: TRBJ2-7
v_gene: TRBV2
CDR3aa: CASSEYSREYF

abundance: NA
j_gene: TRBJ2-7
v_gene: TRBV12-3/TRBV12-4
CDR3aa: CASSFGTDRQYF

abundance: once
j_gene: TRBJ2-1
v_gene: TRBV15
CDR3aa: CATSFALNEQFF

abundance: once
j_gene: TRBJ1-2
v_gene: TRBV21-1
CDR3aa: CASSKGRWGPLEGYTF

abundance: few
j_gene: TRBJ1-5
v_gene: TRBV28
CDR3aa: CASTLQGDQPQHF

abundance: once
j_gene: TRBJ2-7
v_gene: TRBV5-5
CDR3aa: CASSLGAGVYEQYF

abundance: NA
j_gene: TRBJ1-1
v_gene: TRBV12-3/TRBV12-4
CDR3aa: CASSPDSFTEAFF

abundance: NA
j_gene: TRBJ1-2
v_gene: TRBV30
CDR3aa: CAWRAAPTNYGYTF

abundance: NA
j_gene: TRBJ1-6
v_gene: TRBV18
CDR3aa: CASSPRTGSSYNSPLHF

abundance: few
j_gene: TRBJ1-1
v_gene: TRBV3-1/TRBV3-2
CDR3aa: CASSPYGRGLRNTEAFF

abundance: NA
j_gene: TRBJ2-7
v_gene: TRBV7-8
CDR3aa: CASSPSPGQAYEQYF

abundance: NA
j_gene: TRBJ2-3
v_gene: TRBV4-1
CDR3aa: CASSHLGFPVPPDTQYF

abundance: NA
j_gene: TRBJ1-1
v_gene: TRBV11-2
CDR3aa: CASSLVRGSTEAFF

abundance: NA
j_gene: TRBJ1-1
v_gene: TRBV4-1
CDR3aa: CASSPRTGGRGVEAFF

abundance: NA
j_gene: TRBJ2-3
v_gene: TRBV11-3
CDR3aa: CASSKYGGSSLKGTDTQYF

abundance: NA
j_gene: TRBJ1-6
v_gene: TRBV30
CDR3aa: CAWSRGYNSPLHF

abundance: NA
j_gene: TRBJ1-2
v_gene: TRBV6-5
CDR3aa: CASSYHRTGRFGYTF

abundance: NA
j_gene: TRBJ1-2
v_gene: TRBV28
CDR3aa: CASRNDRGSYGYTF

abundance: NA
j_gene: TRBJ2-7
v_gene: TRBV20-1
CDR3aa: CSARQAYEQYF

abundance: NA
j_gene: TRBJ2-7
v_gene: TRBV20-1
CDR3aa: CSAPIRLEQYF

abundance: once
j_gene: TRBJ1-4
v_gene: TRBV13
CDR3aa: CASSLRRGTFRATNEKLFF

abundance: NA
j_gene: TRBJ2-3
v_gene: TRBV3-1/TRBV3-2
CDR3aa: CASSRSGVTDTQYF

abundance: NA
j_gene: TRBJ2-3
v_gene: TRBV6-6
CDR3aa: CASSYTSGGGDTQYF

abundance: NA
j_gene: TRBJ1-6
v_gene: TRBV3-1/TRBV3-2
CDR3aa: CASSHFNPRNSPLHF

abundance: once
j_gene: TRBJ2-1
v_gene: TRBV28
CDR3aa: CASSLGQGSNEQFF

abundance: NA
j_gene: TRBJ1-6
v_gene: TRBV19
CDR3aa: CASRKPGQRSSPLHF